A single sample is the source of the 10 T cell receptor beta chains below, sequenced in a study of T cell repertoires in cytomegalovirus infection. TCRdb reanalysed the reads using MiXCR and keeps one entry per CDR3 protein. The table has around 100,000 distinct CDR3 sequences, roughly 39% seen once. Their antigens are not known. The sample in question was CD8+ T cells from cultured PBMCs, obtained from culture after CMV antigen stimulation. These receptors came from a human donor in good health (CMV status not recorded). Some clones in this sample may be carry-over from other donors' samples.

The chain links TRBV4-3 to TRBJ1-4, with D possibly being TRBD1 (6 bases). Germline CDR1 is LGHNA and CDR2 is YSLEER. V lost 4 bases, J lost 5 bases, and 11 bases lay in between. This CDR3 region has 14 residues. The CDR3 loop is CASSLWTENEKLFF. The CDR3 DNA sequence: TGCGCCAGCAGCCTCTGGACAGAAAATGAAAAACTGTTTTTT.

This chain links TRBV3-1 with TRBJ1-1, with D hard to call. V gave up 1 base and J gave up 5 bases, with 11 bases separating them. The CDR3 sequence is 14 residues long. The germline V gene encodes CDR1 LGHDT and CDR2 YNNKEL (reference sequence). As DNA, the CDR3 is TGTGCCAGCAGCCAAGGCGGGTTTCGAACTGAAGCTTTCTTT. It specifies CASSQGGFRTEAFF. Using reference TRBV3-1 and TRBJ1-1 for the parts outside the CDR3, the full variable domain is DTAVSQTPKYLVTQMGNDKSIKCEQNLGHDTMYWYKQDSKKFLKIMFSYNNKELIINETVPNRFSPKSPDKAHLNLHINSLELGDSAVYFCASSQGGFRTEAFFGQGTRLTVV.

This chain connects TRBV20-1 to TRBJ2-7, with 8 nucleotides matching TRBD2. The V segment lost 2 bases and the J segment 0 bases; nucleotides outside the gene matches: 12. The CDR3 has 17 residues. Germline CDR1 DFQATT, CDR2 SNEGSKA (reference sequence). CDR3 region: CSARNRESGGSSYEQYF. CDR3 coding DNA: TGCAGTGCTAGAAACAGGGAGAGCGGGGGATCCTCCTACGAGCAGTACTTC.

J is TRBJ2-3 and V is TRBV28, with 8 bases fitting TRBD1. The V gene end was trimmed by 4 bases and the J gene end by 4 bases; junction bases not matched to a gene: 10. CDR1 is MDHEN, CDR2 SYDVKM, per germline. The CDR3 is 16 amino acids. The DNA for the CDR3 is TGTGCCAGCAGTTCCGGACAGGGCCTTGGAGCAGATACGCAGTATTTT. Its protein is CASSSGQGLGADTQYF.

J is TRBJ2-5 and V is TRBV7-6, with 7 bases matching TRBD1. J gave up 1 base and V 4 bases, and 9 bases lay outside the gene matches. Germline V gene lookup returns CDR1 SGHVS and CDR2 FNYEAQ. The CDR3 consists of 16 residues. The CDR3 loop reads CASSWTDRAAQETQYF. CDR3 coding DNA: TGTGCCAGCAGCTGGACCGACAGGGCAGCCCAAGAGACCCAGTACTTC.

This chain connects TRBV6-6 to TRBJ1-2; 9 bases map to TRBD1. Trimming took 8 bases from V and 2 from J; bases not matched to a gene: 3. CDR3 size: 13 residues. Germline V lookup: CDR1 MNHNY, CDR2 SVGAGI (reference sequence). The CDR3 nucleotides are TGTGCCAGCCAAGACAGGGGGAACTATGGCTACACCTTC. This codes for CASQDRGNYGYTF.

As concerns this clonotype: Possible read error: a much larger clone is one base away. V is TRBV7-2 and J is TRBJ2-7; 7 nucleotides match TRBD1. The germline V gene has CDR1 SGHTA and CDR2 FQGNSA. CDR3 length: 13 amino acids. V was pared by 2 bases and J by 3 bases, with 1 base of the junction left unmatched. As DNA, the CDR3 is TGTGCCAGCAGCTTATGGGACAGCTACGAGCAGTACTTC. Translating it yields CASSLWDSYEQYF.

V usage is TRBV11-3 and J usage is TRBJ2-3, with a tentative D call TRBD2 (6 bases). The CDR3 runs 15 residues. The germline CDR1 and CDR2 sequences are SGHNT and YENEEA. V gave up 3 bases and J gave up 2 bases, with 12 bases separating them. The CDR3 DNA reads TGTGCCAGCAGCTTGGGGGGACTTATCACAGATACGCAGTATTTT. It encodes CASSLGGLITDTQYF.

The CDR3 here is CASSYPGQGTRSSYNSPLHF. As DNA, the CDR3 is TGTGCCAGCAGCTATCCGGGACAGGGCACGAGGAGCTCCTATAATTCACCCCTCCACTTT. The chain recombines TRBV6-2 or TRBV6-3 with TRBJ1-6; 9 nucleotides line up with TRBD1. The germline gives CDR1 MNHEY, CDR2 SVGEGT. The CDR3 is 20 residues long. V lost 6 bases, J lost 0 bases, and 15 bases stayed unmatched.

The CDR3 is CASSLASTEQETQYF. Here the CDR3 DNA reads TGTGCCAGCAGCTTAGCCTCGACAGAACAAGAGACCCAGTACTTC. The chain recombines TRBV7-9 with TRBJ2-5; D is perhaps TRBD1 (5 bases). Germline-derived CDR1 and CDR2 are SEHNR and FQNEAQ (reference sequence). The CDR3 consists of 15 residues. The V gene lost 0 bases and the J gene lost 2 bases, with 10 bases spanning the gap. Variable domain in full (rest from reference TRBV7-9 and TRBJ2-5): DTGVSQNPRHKITKRGQNVTFRCDPISEHNRLYWYRQTLGQGPEFLTYFQNEAQLEKSRLLSDRFSAERPKGSFSTLEIQRTEQGDSAMYLCASSLASTEQETQYFGPGTRLLVL.